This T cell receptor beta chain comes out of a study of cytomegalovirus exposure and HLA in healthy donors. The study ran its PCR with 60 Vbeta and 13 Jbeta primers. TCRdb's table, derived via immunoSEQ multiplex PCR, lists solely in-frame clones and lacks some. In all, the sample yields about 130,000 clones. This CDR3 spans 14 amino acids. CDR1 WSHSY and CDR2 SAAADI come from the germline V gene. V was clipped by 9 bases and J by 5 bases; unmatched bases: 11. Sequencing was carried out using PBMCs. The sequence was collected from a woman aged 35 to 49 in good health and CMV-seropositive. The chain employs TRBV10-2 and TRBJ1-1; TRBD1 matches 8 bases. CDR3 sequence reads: CASWTGRVGTEAFF. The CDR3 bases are TGCGCCAGTTGGACAGGGAGGGTAGGGACTGAAGCTTTCTTT.